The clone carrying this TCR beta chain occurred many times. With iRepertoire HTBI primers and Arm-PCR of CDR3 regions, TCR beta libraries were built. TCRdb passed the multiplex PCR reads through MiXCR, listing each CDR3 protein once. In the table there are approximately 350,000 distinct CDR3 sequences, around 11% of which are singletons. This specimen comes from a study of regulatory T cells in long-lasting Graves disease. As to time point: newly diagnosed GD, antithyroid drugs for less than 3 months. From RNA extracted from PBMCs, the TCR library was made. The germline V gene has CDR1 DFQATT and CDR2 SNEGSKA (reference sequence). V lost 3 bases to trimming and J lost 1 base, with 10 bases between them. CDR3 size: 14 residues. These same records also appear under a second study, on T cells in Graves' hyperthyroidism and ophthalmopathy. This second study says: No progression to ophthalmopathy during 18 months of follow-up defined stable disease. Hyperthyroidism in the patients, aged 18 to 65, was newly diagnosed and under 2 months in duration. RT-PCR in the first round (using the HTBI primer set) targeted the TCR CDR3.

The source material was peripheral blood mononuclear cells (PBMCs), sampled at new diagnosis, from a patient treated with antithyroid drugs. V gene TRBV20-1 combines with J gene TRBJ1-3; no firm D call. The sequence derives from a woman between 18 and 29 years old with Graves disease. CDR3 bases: TGCAGTGCTAGTCCATTTTCTTCTGGAAACACCATATATTTT. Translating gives CSASPFSSGNTIYF.